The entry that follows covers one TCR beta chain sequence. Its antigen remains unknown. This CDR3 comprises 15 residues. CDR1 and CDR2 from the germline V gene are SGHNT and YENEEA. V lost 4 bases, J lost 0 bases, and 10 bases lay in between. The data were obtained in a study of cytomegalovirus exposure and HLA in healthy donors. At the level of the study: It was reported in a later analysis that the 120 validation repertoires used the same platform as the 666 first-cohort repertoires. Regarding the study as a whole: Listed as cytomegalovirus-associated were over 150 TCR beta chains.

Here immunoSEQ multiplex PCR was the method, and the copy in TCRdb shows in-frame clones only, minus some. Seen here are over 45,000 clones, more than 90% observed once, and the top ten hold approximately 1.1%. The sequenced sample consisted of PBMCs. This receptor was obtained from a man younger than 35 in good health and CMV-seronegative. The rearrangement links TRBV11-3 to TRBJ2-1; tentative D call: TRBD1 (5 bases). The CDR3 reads CASSSLRGSYNEQFF. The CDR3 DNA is TGTGCCAGCAGCTCCCTAAGGGGCTCCTACAATGAGCAGTTCTTC.